The text below deals with one T cell receptor beta chain. This sample was included in a study of blood T cell repertoires in COVID-19. Study summary: Sites in the United States, Italy and Spain provided acute and convalescent COVID-19 samples.

In the authors' methods: From reference gene primer amplification, estimates of nucleated cell counts were derived. Sequencing was performed with immunoSEQ multiplex PCR; in TCRdb, only in-frame clones are kept and a portion is missing. That table supplies the V and J calls and clone size; D and trimming were determined from the DNA. This sample has some 220,000 clones, with 82% found just once. Germline CDR1 is MNHEY and CDR2 is SVGAGI. V was clipped by 0 bases and J by 3 bases, with 9 bases between them. This CDR3 has 15 residues. The V call is TRBV6-5, the J call TRBJ1-5, with a weak D call TRBD1 (5 bases). The specimen was peripheral blood. The receptor was derived from a woman aged 70 to 79 with COVID-19, enrolled during active disease. This chain's CDR3 is CASSYSGATNQPQHF. The CDR3 nucleotides read TGTGCCAGCAGTTACTCAGGGGCAACCAATCAGCCCCAGCATTTT.